The text below deals with one TCR beta chain. Treatment noted: some 20 received Ad26.COV2.S at low or high dose, single or two shots; about 5 received placebo; per-sample allocation not given. Sampling was done on day 63 after the first vaccine or placebo injection. Within Boston, the person who donated was an adult of 18-55 years. It was Wuhan-strain SARS-CoV-2 spike that the Ad26 vaccine vector expressed. These data originate in a study of Ad26.COV2.S vaccination and SARS-CoV-2 variants. Overall study: The authors gave Ad26.COV2.S intramuscularly, either once or twice 56 days apart.

The table came from immunoSEQ multiplex PCR; TCRdb's copy has only in-frame clones and leaves some out. There are about 250,000 clones in the sample; roughly 85% occur only once, and 2.9% lies in the top ten. There are 17 residues in the CDR3. The junction had 10 bases not matched to a gene; V was cut back by 4 bases and J by 5 bases. Germline V gene lookup returns CDR1 LGHNA and CDR2 YSLEER. The chain joins TRBV4-3 to TRBJ1-4, with 10 nucleotides matching TRBD1. This specimen was peripheral blood, taken in a trial of Ad26.COV2.S vaccine versus placebo. This receptor was taken from a person between 18 and 60 years old who received the Ad26.COV2.S COVID-19 vaccine or a placebo. The CDR3 DNA sequence: TGCGCCAGCAGCCCTGGAGACAGGGGGCTGTCAAATGAAAAACTGTTTTTT. Translating it yields CASSPGDRGLSNEKLFF.